This TCR beta chain was captured by sequencing in a study of blood T cell repertoires in COVID-19. As for the study in general: Acute and convalescent COVID-19 specimens originated in the United States, Italy and Spain. The analysed material was cDNA or gDNA that came from T cells, B-cell-depleted T cells, or PBMCs.

The CDR3 is made up of 15 amino acids. CDR1 and CDR2 (germline): SGHAT, FQNNGV. V lost 2 bases and J lost 5, with 15 bases in between. The assay was immunoSEQ multiplex PCR, and TCRdb's table has in-frame clones only and misses some. The data contain roughly 80,000 clones, about four fifths of them seen just once; the ten biggest clones take up 12%. Input material: peripheral blood. This chain links TRBV11-2 with TRBJ1-2; possible D gene TRBD1, 5 bases. The receptor comes from a man of 80 years or more with acute or convalescent COVID-19. CDR3 in amino acids: CASSLISRVRYGYTF. The CDR3 region has the DNA TGTGCCAGCAGCTTAATTTCCAGGGTTCGTTATGGCTACACCTTC.